This T cell receptor beta chain derives from a study of T cells after yellow fever vaccination. This clonotype was picked up many times. Germline CDR1 is LNHDA and CDR2 is SQIVND (reference sequence). The V and J ends lost 5 bases and 0 bases, in that order; junction bases with no gene match: 15. The CDR3 consists of 20 residues. 5'RACE template switching produced TCR cDNA carrying a universal primer site and UMIs. One entry per CDR3 protein results from TCRdb running MiXCR on the 5' RACE reads. This sample has 200,000 to 300,000 distinct CDR3 sequences; approximately 3.8% occur once, and the top ten carry 15% to 20%.

The V gene is TRBV19, the J gene TRBJ2-3, with TRBD2 identical over 12 bases. The sequence derives from a man between 18 and 29 years old who received the YFV17D yellow fever vaccine. The sample in question was PBMCs, obtained 15 days after the yellow fever booster vaccination. CDR3 in DNA: TGTGCCAGTAGTCTAAGGACTAGCGGGGTCCCCGGTACTAGCACAGATACGCAGTATTTT. Its protein product is CASSLRTSGVPGTSTDTQYF.